Reported below is one TCR beta chain. Its antigen is unknown. The data are from a study of OX40 agonist ivuxolimab in advanced cancers. Study summary: Ivuxolimab, an agonistic anti-OX40 (CD134) antibody, was given to patients. Prior checkpoint blockade (anti-PD-1, anti-PD-L1 or anti-CTLA-4) was permitted; approximately 44% had it. Study-wide results and caveats: The specificity for antigen of the expanded peripheral T cells was not determined.

Trimming removed 5 bases from V and 8 bases from J; junction bases left unmatched: 10. CDR1 is MNHNS, CDR2 SASEGT, per germline. There are 14 residues in the CDR3. TCRdb's table, derived via immunoSEQ multiplex PCR, lists solely in-frame clones and lacks some. The sample contains more than 65,000 clones, around 85% of which appear only once. The sequenced sample was CD4+ or CD8+ T cells sorted from blood, obtained in a trial of the OX40 agonist ivuxolimab. The sequence was obtained from an adult with an advanced solid tumor such as melanoma, head and neck, liver or kidney cancer. The chain employs TRBV6-1 and TRBJ1-2; TRBD1 agrees at 8 bases. CDR3 region: CASSPPQGAWGYTF. CDR3 DNA sequence: TGTGCCAGCAGTCCTCCCCAGGGGGCGTGGGGCTACACCTTC.